This T cell receptor beta chain was profiled in a study of blood T cell repertoires in COVID-19. Study details: The United States, Italy and Spain were the sources of the acute and convalescent COVID-19 samples. The cDNA or gDNA used as material had been derived from T cells, B-cell-depleted T cells, or PBMCs.

The authors' processing: Reference gene primer amplification in the assay estimated nucleated cell counts. Some clones are missing from TCRdb's copy, which holds only in-frame ones; the method was immunoSEQ multiplex PCR. The V and J calls and clone size were taken over from that table, and D and trimming were inferred from the DNA. The sample has about 400,000 clones, roughly 90% seen once; the top ten hold about 1.2%. The CDR3 contains 15 residues. The V gene's germline CDR1 is MDHEN and CDR2 SYDVKM. V lost 0 bases, J lost 7 bases, and 12 bases lay in between. This clonotype was sampled from a middle-aged man with acute or convalescent COVID-19. The V call is TRBV28, the J call TRBJ1-4, with a tentative D call TRBD1 (6 bases). The sample comprised peripheral blood. The DNA for the CDR3 is TGTGCCAGCAGTTTATGGGGGGCCCAGGGTGAAAAACTGTTTTTT. Translating it yields CASSLWGAQGEKLFF.